Each of the 30 T cell receptor beta chains below was sequenced from the same sample in a study of cytomegalovirus exposure and HLA in healthy donors. In the PCR, 60 Vbeta and 13 Jbeta primers were used. The protocol was immunoSEQ multiplex PCR, while the TCRdb copy is restricted to in-frame clones and leaves out a portion. The data contain about 59,000 clones, roughly 80% of them seen just once; the ten biggest clones take up under 5%. Sequenced sample: PBMCs. The origin of the receptors is a woman between 40 and 55 years old in good health and CMV-seronegative.

This clone was recorded only once. V gene TRBV5-6 combines with J gene TRBJ2-3; 13 bases are a match to TRBD2. The germline V gene encodes CDR1 SGHDT and CDR2 YYEEEE. CDR3 size: 15 residues. After removal of 4 bases from V and 7 bases from J, the junction contained 6 bases not matched to a gene. The CDR3 spells CASSRTSGSIHTQYF. For the CDR3, the DNA is TGTGCCAGCAGCCGGACTAGCGGGAGTATCCATACGCAGTATTTT.

This chain uses TRBV7-8 with TRBJ2-1, with 10 nucleotides matching TRBD2. The V gene's germline CDR1 is SGHVS and CDR2 FQNEAQ. The J segment lost 8 bases and the V segment lost 5 bases, leaving 12 bases of the junction unmatched. This CDR3 has 16 residues. As DNA, the CDR3 is TGTGCCAGCAGCAAAATTAGCGGGAGGTCGAGCGATGAGCAGTTCTTC. This translates into CASSKISGRSSDEQFF.

This chain connects TRBV10-2 to TRBJ2-7, with 12 bases that match TRBD2. Trimming took 0 bases from V and 1 from J; bases not matched to a gene: 1. This CDR3 spans 16 amino acids. CDR1 is WSHSY, CDR2 SAAADI, per germline. The DNA for the CDR3 is TGCGCCAGCAGTGAGTCTGGGACTAGCGGGTCCTACGAGCAGTACTTC. It yields the protein CASSESGTSGSYEQYF.

This sequence joins TRBV28 and TRBJ2-3; 9 nucleotides line up with TRBD1. This CDR3 contains 15 residues. With V trimmed by 5 bases and J by 4 bases, 7 bases remained unmatched. The germline CDR1 and CDR2 sequences are MDHEN and SYDVKM. CDR3 nucleotides: TGTGCCAGCAGTCCACAGGGGGCTTGGGCAGATACGCAGTATTTT. This encodes CASSPQGAWADTQYF.

The rearrangement uses TRBV6-1 and TRBJ1-2, with 10 bases lining up with TRBD1. With 4 bases clipped from V and 2 bases from J, the junction kept 4 bases outside the gene matches. Germline CDR1 and CDR2: MNHNS and SASEGT. This CDR3 spans 15 amino acids. The CDR3 protein is CASSVDRGSNYGYTF. CDR3 DNA sequence: TGTGCCAGCAGTGTGGACAGGGGGAGCAACTATGGCTACACCTTC.

This clone turned up a few times. The J gene is TRBJ2-2, the V gene TRBV29-1; 9 nucleotides agree with TRBD2. The germline gives CDR1 SQVTM, CDR2 ANQGSEA. The ends lost 6 bases at V and 3 bases at J; junction bases unmatched: 11. This CDR3 comprises 16 residues. CDR3 DNA sequence: TGCAGCGTGGCGGAAGTAGCGGGAGTGTACACCGGGGAGCTGTTTTTT. Protein sequence: CSVAEVAGVYTGELFF.

V and J are TRBV18 and TRBJ1-1; D unresolved. Germline assignment: CDR1 KGHSH and CDR2 LQKENI. With 3 bases removed from V and 2 bases from J, the gap between germline ends came to 13 bases. This CDR3 has 15 residues. This CDR3 is CASSPQNLANTEAFF. CDR3 bases: TGTGCCAGCTCACCTCAGAACCTGGCAAACACTGAAGCTTTCTTT.

The chain joins TRBV28 to TRBJ2-7, with 8 bases matching TRBD2. From germline, CDR1 is MDHEN and CDR2 SYDVKM. The CDR3 length is 15 residues. The ends lost 6 bases at V and 3 bases at J; junction bases unmatched: 10. The CDR3 loop reads CASSKPGLEIYEQYF. The CDR3 nucleotides read TGTGCCAGCAGCAAACCGGGACTAGAGATCTACGAGCAGTACTTC.

The chain joins TRBV27 to TRBJ1-2; 10 positions agree with TRBD1. Trimming cost V 2 bases and J 3 bases; bases outside gene matches: 6. Germline CDR1 is MNHEY and CDR2 is SMNVEV (reference sequence). The CDR3 sequence is 16 residues long. The CDR3 region has the DNA TGTGCCAGCAGTTTAGGACAGGGGGATGGATACTATGGCTACACCTTC. Its protein product is CASSLGQGDGYYGYTF.

As DNA, the CDR3 is TGCAGCGTTGAAGAGGGAACAGGGTTGGATGAAGCTTTCTTT. The encoded protein is CSVEEGTGLDEAFF. The chain recombines TRBV29-1 with TRBJ1-1; D possibly corresponds to TRBD1 (6 bases). Germline lookup yields CDR1 SQVTM and CDR2 ANQGSEA. V was trimmed by 0 bases and J by 7 bases, leaving 15 bases between them. The CDR3 is 14 residues long.

The chain couples TRBV29-1 to TRBJ2-5, with D possibly being TRBD1 (5 bases). CDR3 length: 16 amino acids. V was clipped by 4 bases and J by 0 bases, with 18 bases between them. Per germline, CDR1 SQVTM and CDR2 ANQGSEA. CDR3 protein: CSVGGPQQENQETQYF. In nucleotides, the CDR3 is TGCAGCGTTGGCGGACCACAACAGGAAAACCAAGAGACCCAGTACTTC.

The CDR3 here is CASSLLSSGYEQYF. The DNA for the CDR3 is TGTGCCAGCAGTTTATTGTCTAGCGGGTACGAGCAGTACTTC. V gene TRBV27 combines with J gene TRBJ2-7, with 8 bases aligning to TRBD2. CDR1 MNHEY and CDR2 SMNVEV come from the germline V gene (reference sequence). The CDR3 is 14 amino acids. Trimming took 1 base from V and 4 from J; bases not matched to a gene: 3.

A single count supports this clone. This rearrangement joins TRBV11-2 to TRBJ2-3; tentatively, D is TRBD1 (6 bases). Per germline, CDR1 SGHAT and CDR2 FQNNGV. The V end was cut by 3 bases, the J end by 0 bases, with 10 bases between. There are 15 residues in the CDR3. CDR3 loop: CASSFRTASTDTQYF. The CDR3 DNA reads as TGTGCCAGCAGCTTCCGGACAGCTAGCACAGATACGCAGTATTTT.

This clone was counted a few times. The chain's CDR3 is CASSQYRGPDNEQFF. The CDR3 DNA follows: TGCGCCAGCAGCCAATACAGGGGGCCCGACAATGAGCAGTTCTTC. This sequence joins TRBV4-1 and TRBJ2-1; 9 bases map to TRBD1. Germline CDR1 is MGHRA and CDR2 is YSYEKL. The V gene end was trimmed by 2 bases and the J gene end by 5 bases; junction bases not matched to a gene: 4. The CDR3 consists of 15 residues.

V is TRBV6-6 and J is TRBJ1-1; D is undetermined. This CDR3 has 14 amino acids. Germline values: CDR1 MNHNY, CDR2 SVGAGI (reference sequence). V was clipped by 0 bases and J by 2 bases, with 7 bases between them. The CDR3 coding sequence is TGTGCCAGCAGTTACTCGCGGCTAAACACTGAAGCTTTCTTT. Its protein product is CASSYSRLNTEAFF.

V is TRBV4-1 and J is TRBJ1-2, with 8 bases matching TRBD1. The germline V gene has CDR1 MGHRA and CDR2 YSYEKL. Trimming took 0 bases from V and 6 from J; bases not matched to a gene: 9. The CDR3 extends over 16 amino acids. The CDR3 region is CASSQEWGQVGDGYTF. CDR3 DNA: TGCGCCAGCAGCCAAGAATGGGGACAGGTGGGTGATGGCTACACCTTC.

The chain employs TRBV5-1 and TRBJ1-2; D not resolved. Germline values: CDR1 SGHRS, CDR2 YFSETQ. V was clipped by 4 bases and J by 6 bases, with 7 bases between them. There are 11 residues in the CDR3. The CDR3 loop reads CASSPGDGYTF. Here the CDR3 DNA reads TGCGCCAGCAGCCCCGGGGATGGCTACACCTTC. Variable domain in full (rest from reference TRBV5-1 and TRBJ1-2): KAGVTQTPRYLIKTRGQQVTLSCSPISGHRSVSWYQQTPGQGLQFLFEYFSETQRNKGNFPGRFSGRQFSNSRSEMNVSTLELGDSALYLCASSPGDGYTFGSGTRLTVV.

This clone was found a few times. The genes are TRBV7-3 and TRBJ2-3, with a possible D match to TRBD2 (5 bases). V lost 5 bases, J lost 5 bases, and 14 bases lay in between. CDR1 and CDR2 (germline): SGHTA, FQGTGA. This CDR3 has 14 residues. The CDR3 protein is CASSLSGSRDTQYF. CDR3 nucleotide sequence: TGTGCCAGCAGCCTGAGTGGGAGTAGAGATACGCAGTATTTT.

This chain connects TRBV5-1 to TRBJ2-4; D uncertain. The CDR3 is 17 residues long. Germline V gene data show CDR1 as SGHRS and CDR2 as YFSETQ. The germline V and J ends were trimmed by 0 bases and 2 bases, with 15 bases remaining between them. CDR3 DNA: TGCGCCAGCAGCTTGGGGTCTGACTTGTATCCCAAAAACATTCAGTACTTC. Amino acid sequence: CASSLGSDLYPKNIQYF.

This sequence joins TRBV19 and TRBJ2-6, with D perhaps TRBD1 (5 bases). Germline values: CDR1 LNHDA, CDR2 SQIVND (reference sequence). Trimming shortened V by 9 bases and J by 2 bases, and 14 bases separated the two germline ends. This CDR3 spans 15 amino acids. The chain's CDR3 is CASKGMGTGANVLTF. The DNA for the CDR3 is TGTGCCAGCAAGGGGATGGGGACTGGGGCCAACGTCCTGACTTTC.

The CDR3 spells CSGGFERHEQFF. The DNA for the CDR3 is TGCAGCGGAGGATTCGAGCGGCATGAGCAGTTCTTC. The chain employs TRBV29-1 and TRBJ2-1; D possibly corresponds to TRBD2 (5 bases). CDR1 and CDR2 (germline): SQVTM, ANQGSEA. CDR3 size: 12 residues. Trimming removed 7 bases at V and 8 bases at J, with 15 bases between.

This chain uses TRBV21-1 with TRBJ2-3; the DNA was not used to check the table's D call, TRBD2. TRBV21-1 constitutes a pseudogene. This CDR3 spans 15 amino acids. The CDR3 spells CASSKAAGAPDTQYF. CDR3 sequence (DNA): TGTGCCAGCAGCAAAGCGGCGGGAGCCCCAGATACGCAGTATTTT.

The chain couples TRBV28 to TRBJ1-1, with TRBD1 as a possible D gene (5 bases). From germline, CDR1 is MDHEN and CDR2 SYDVKM. There are 14 residues in the CDR3. Trimming cost V 3 bases and J 2 bases, with 10 bases left between them. DNA of the CDR3: TGTGCCAGCAGTTTGACAGAAGGTAACACTGAAGCTTTCTTT. This sequence encodes CASSLTEGNTEAFF. Full variable domain (outside the CDR3, taken from reference TRBV28 and TRBJ1-1): DVKVTQSSRYLVKRTGEKVFLECVQDMDHENMFWYRQDPGLGLRLIYFSYDVKMKEKGDIPEGYSVSREKKERFSLILESASTNQTSMYLCASSLTEGNTEAFFGQGTRLTVV.

This chain joins TRBV6-7 and TRBJ1-2; TRBD1 might be the D (6 bases). TRBV6-7 has ORF status, its function being uncertain. Trimming cost V 7 bases and J 9 bases, with 33 bases left between them. This CDR3 is built from 18 residues. The CDR3 is CASTLLNARDGGHLRYTF. In DNA, the CDR3 is TGTGCCAGCACCCTCCTTAACGCCCGGGATGGGGGACATTTACGCTACACCTTC.

This clone showed up just a few times. The CDR3 region is CAISGRDNEQFF. The CDR3 bases are TGTGCCATTTCGGGGAGGGACAATGAGCAGTTCTTC. V and J are TRBV10-3 and TRBJ2-1, with 7 nucleotides matching TRBD2. Germline V gives CDR1 ENHRY, CDR2 SYGVKD. The length of the CDR3 is 12 residues. After removal of 9 bases from V and 5 bases from J, the junction contained 4 bases not matched to a gene.

The rearrangement joins TRBV28 to TRBJ1-2; 7 bases fit TRBD1. The CDR3 is 16 residues long. Trimming at V came to 3 bases and at J to 4 bases, leaving 11 bases not matched to a gene. The V gene's germline CDR1 is MDHEN and CDR2 SYDVKM. CDR3 residues: CASSFRTGEAVYGYTF. CDR3 sequence (DNA): TGTGCCAGCAGTTTCCGGACAGGCGAGGCAGTCTATGGCTACACCTTC.

The chain's CDR3 is CASSGKDRGVGYTF. The CDR3 DNA follows: TGTGCCAGCAGTGGAAAGGACAGGGGGGTTGGCTACACCTTC. The V gene is TRBV25-1, the J gene TRBJ1-2; 10 nucleotides agree with TRBD1. The germline V gene has CDR1 MGHDK and CDR2 SYGVNS. V lost 4 bases, J lost 7 bases, and 6 bases stayed unmatched. This CDR3 is built from 14 residues.

The rearrangement joins TRBV7-7 to TRBJ2-6; D may be TRBD1 (6 bases). Per the germline V gene, CDR1 is SSHAT and CDR2 is FNYEAQ (reference sequence). The CDR3 is 17 residues long. The V end lost 5 bases, the J end lost 0 bases, and 14 bases lay between the germline ends. The CDR3 loop is CASSALDSLSGANVLTF. DNA of the CDR3: TGTGCCAGCAGCGCGTTGGACAGTCTCTCTGGGGCCAACGTCCTGACTTTC. Full variable domain (outside the CDR3, taken from reference TRBV7-7 and TRBJ2-6): GAGVSQSPRYKVTKRGQDVTLRCDPISSHATLYWYQQALGQGPEFLTYFNYEAQPDKSGLPSDRFSAERPEGSISTLTIQRTEQRDSAMYRCASSALDSLSGANVLTFGAGSRLTVL.

The genes are TRBV5-4 and TRBJ2-1; 9 bases are a match to TRBD2. Looked up from germline, CDR1 is SGHNT and CDR2 is YYREEE (reference sequence). The CDR3 has 16 residues. Trimming took 1 base from V and 6 from J; bases not matched to a gene: 8. CDR3 loop: CASSLYGGRAVNEQFF. In nucleotides, the CDR3 is TGTGCCAGCAGCTTGTATGGCGGGAGGGCTGTCAATGAGCAGTTCTTC. Using reference TRBV5-4 and TRBJ2-1 for the parts outside the CDR3, the full variable domain is ETGVTQSPTHLIKTRGQQVTLRCSSQSGHNTVSWYQQALGQGPQFIFQYYREEENGRGNFPPRFSGLQFPNYSSELNVNALELDDSALYLCASSLYGGRAVNEQFFGPGTRLTVL.

In its sample, this clone was seen a few times. The chain is built from TRBV5-6 and TRBJ1-4; 8 bases are shared with TRBD1. V was pared by 3 bases and J by 3 bases, with 4 bases of the junction left unmatched. The CDR3 is made up of 15 amino acids. CDR1 SGHDT and CDR2 YYEEEE come from the germline V gene. The CDR3 loop is CASSSQGGANEKLFF. The CDR3 region has the DNA TGTGCCAGCAGCTCACAGGGGGGAGCTAATGAAAAACTGTTTTTT.